The 9 T cell receptor beta chains reported below all come from one sample, sequenced in a study of blood T cell repertoires in COVID-19. Some clones are missing from TCRdb's copy, which holds only in-frame ones; the method was immunoSEQ multiplex PCR. The repertoire consists of 250,000 to 350,000 clones, with 85% to 90% occurring once and the leading ten covering over 2%. Sample: PBMCs or T cells enriched from blood (not recorded which). These receptor sequences come from an older woman in a cohort exposed to, infected with or recovered from COVID-19 (not recorded which).

V usage is TRBV30 and J usage is TRBJ1-3; D uncertain. V lost 3 bases to trimming and J lost 2 bases, with 14 bases between them. The CDR3 length is 15 residues. In germline, CDR1 is GTSNPN, CDR2 SVGIG (reference sequence). The CDR3 DNA is TGTGCCTGGAGAAGTGAAGGAGCGGCTGGAAACACCATATATTTT. Translated, it gives CAWRSEGAAGNTIYF.

This clone showed up just a few times. The chain combines TRBV2 with TRBJ2-7; TRBD1 matches at 11 bases. This CDR3 spans 15 amino acids. With V trimmed by 6 bases and J by 3 bases, 7 bases remained unmatched. Germline-derived CDR1 and CDR2 are SNHLY and FYNNEI. CDR3 region: CASREPGTGGYEQYF. The CDR3 nucleotides read TGTGCCAGCAGGGAACCCGGGACAGGGGGCTACGAGCAGTACTTC.

CDR3: CASSRAGYYEQYF. Here the CDR3 DNA reads TGTGCCAGCAGTAGGGCGGGATACTACGAGCAGTACTTC. The rearrangement links TRBV6-5 to TRBJ2-7, with D possibly matching TRBD2 (6 bases). Germline V gives CDR1 MNHEY, CDR2 SVGAGI. CDR3 length: 13 amino acids. The V end was cut by 5 bases, the J end by 3 bases, with 11 bases between.

The CDR3 DNA reads TGTGCCAGCAGTTACAGCGGGTCCTACAATGAGCAGTTCTTC. Its translation: CASSYSGSYNEQFF. The gene calls are TRBV6-5 and TRBJ2-1; D may be TRBD2 (6 bases). V was pared by 2 bases and J by 1 base, with 6 bases between. This CDR3 is built from 14 residues. Per germline, CDR1 MNHEY and CDR2 SVGAGI.

The chain has TRBV5-8 and TRBJ1-6, with TRBD1 identical over 9 bases. This CDR3 comprises 15 residues. Germline V gene data show CDR1 as SGHTS and CDR2 as YDEGEE. Trimming removed 4 bases from V and 8 bases from J; junction bases left unmatched: 7. CDR3 loop: CASSQGTGRYSPLHF. The CDR3 bases are TGTGCCAGCAGCCAAGGGACAGGGCGGTATTCACCCCTCCACTTT. The whole variable domain, remainder taken from reference TRBV5-8 and TRBJ1-6, is EAGVTQSPTHLIKTRGQQATLRCSPISGHTSVYWYQQALGLGLQFLLWYDEGEERNRGNFPPRFSGRQFPNYSSELNVNALELEDSALYLCASSQGTGRYSPLHFGNGTRLTVT.

This clone was recorded only once. This chain uses TRBV5-1 with TRBJ1-4, with D unresolved. The CDR3 contains 16 residues. The germline V and J ends were trimmed by 0 bases and 3 bases, with 12 bases remaining between them. Per the germline V gene, CDR1 is SGHRS and CDR2 is YFSETQ. This CDR3 reads CASSLDVRVANEKLFF. The CDR3 DNA reads TGCGCCAGCAGCTTGGATGTCCGGGTAGCTAATGAAAAACTGTTTTTT.

Only one count was recorded for this clone. The rearrangement uses TRBV4-1 and TRBJ1-5; TRBD1 matches at 8 bases. V dropped 4 bases and J dropped 6; count of bases not matched to a gene: 11. Per germline, CDR1 MGHRA and CDR2 YSYEKL. CDR3 length: 16 amino acids. The CDR3 DNA reads as TGCGCCAGCAGCCTAATCGGGGCAGGGGGCGGTCAGCCCCAGCATTTT. Translating it yields CASSLIGAGGGQPQHF.

The chain combines TRBV16 with TRBJ2-7; 7 bases agree with TRBD1. This CDR3 comprises 15 residues. Trimming took 1 base from V and 6 from J; bases not matched to a gene: 9. The germline V gene encodes CDR1 KGHSY and CDR2 FQNENV. CDR3 coding DNA: TGTGCCAGCAGCCAATTTCCCCTGACAGGGAGCGAGCAGTACTTC. It is translated as CASSQFPLTGSEQYF.

At least ten counts were recorded for this clone. The chain joins TRBV19 to TRBJ1-5; no firm D call. V lost 0 bases and J 7 bases, leaving 13 bases between the germline ends. Germline V gene sequence: CDR1 LNHDA, CDR2 SQIVND (reference sequence). This CDR3 spans 15 amino acids. CDR3: CASSIDRRFEQPQHF. CDR3 in DNA: TGTGCCAGTAGTATAGATAGGAGGTTTGAACAGCCCCAGCATTTT.